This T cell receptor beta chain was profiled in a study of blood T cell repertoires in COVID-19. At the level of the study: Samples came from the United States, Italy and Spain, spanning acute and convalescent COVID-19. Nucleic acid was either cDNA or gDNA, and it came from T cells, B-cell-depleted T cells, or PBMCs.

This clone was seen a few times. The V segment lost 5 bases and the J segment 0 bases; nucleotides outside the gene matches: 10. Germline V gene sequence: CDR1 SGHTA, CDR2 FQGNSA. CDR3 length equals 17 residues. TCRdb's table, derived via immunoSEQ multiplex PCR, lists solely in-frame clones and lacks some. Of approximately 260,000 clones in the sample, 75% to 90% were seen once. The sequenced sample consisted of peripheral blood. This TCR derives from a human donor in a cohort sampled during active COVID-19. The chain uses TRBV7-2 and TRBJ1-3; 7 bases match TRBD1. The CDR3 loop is CASSVQPRGLSGNTIYF. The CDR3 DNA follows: TGTGCCAGCAGCGTACAACCGAGGGGGCTCTCTGGAAACACCATATATTTT.